This TCR beta chain comes out of a study of T cells in Graves' hyperthyroidism and ophthalmopathy. The overall study: It was at initial diagnosis, before any treatment, that peripheral blood was collected.

It was RNA transcripts that yielded the amplified TCR beta CDR3 regions. During a first-round RT-PCR of the TCR CDR3, the HTBI primer set was used. TCRdb used MiXCR to reprocess the multiplex PCR reads, holding one entry per CDR3 protein. The repertoire holds around 560,000 distinct CDR3 sequences, over 15% seen once, with roughly 18% in the top ten. V was pared by 9 bases and J by 1 base, with 15 bases between. Germline V gives CDR1 WSHSY, CDR2 SAAADI. CDR3 size: 14 residues. Study-wide findings and caveats: Expanded thyroid clonotypes (above 0.001) were mostly also found in blood.

Concerning this clonotype: No antigen is known for it.

Hyperthyroidism, newly diagnosed and lasting under 2 months, affected patients aged 18 to 65. PBMCs were obtained from approximately 9.2 ml fresh peripheral blood. The specimen sequenced was blood. The chain has TRBV10-2 and TRBJ1-1, with D perhaps matching TRBD1 (5 bases). The clonotype originates from a woman between 18 and 30 years old with Graves' hyperthyroidism. CDR3 in DNA: TGCGCCAGTTTGCCGGCCAGGGCGAACACTGAAGCTTTCTTT. It specifies CASLPARANTEAFF.